The next 2 T cell receptor beta chains were all read from a single sample in a study of Ad26.COV2.S vaccination and SARS-CoV-2 variants (dated by TCRdb to 2020 to 2022). The sample's treatment or condition label, in plain terms: about 20 received Ad26.COV2.S at low or high dose, single or two shots; 5 received placebo; per-sample allocation not given. For vaccine and placebo recipients, repertoires were sequenced using samples collected on day 63 after the first injection. Libraries were constructed by the immunoSEQ multiplex PCR assay. TCRdb holds this immuneACCESS table with in-frame rearrangements only. Some clones are missing; in checked studies, unresolved V genes explain under half, and the rest has no known cause. This sample is represented by about 350,000 clones; roughly 90% of them were singletons. Around 4.5% of the sample rests with the top ten. The sample in question was peripheral blood, obtained in a trial of Ad26.COV2.S vaccine versus placebo. These receptors were collected from a person aged 18-60 years who received the Ad26.COV2.S COVID-19 vaccine or a placebo.

The V and J genes are TRBV7-8 and TRBJ2-7, with 11 bases matching TRBD1. V lost 5 bases and J lost 2; bases outside the gene matches: 5. The CDR3 sequence is 15 residues long. Looked up from germline, CDR1 is SGHVS and CDR2 is FQNEAQ. The CDR3 spells CASSRRDRGTYEQYF. CDR3 sequence (DNA): TGTGCCAGCAGCAGAAGGGACAGGGGGACCTACGAGCAGTACTTC. The variable domain in full, completed from reference TRBV7-8 and TRBJ2-7, reads GAGVSQSPRYKVAKRGQDVALRCDPISGHVSLFWYQQALGQGPEFLTYFQNEAQLDKSGLPSDRFFAERPEGSVSTLKIQRTQQEDSAVYLCASSRRDRGTYEQYFGPGTRLTVT.

The chain couples TRBV24-1 to TRBJ2-7; 7 bases map to TRBD2. Germline CDR1 KGHDR, CDR2 SFDVKD. The V gene end was trimmed by 2 bases and the J gene end by 5 bases; junction bases not matched to a gene: 5. The length of the CDR3 is 14 residues. CDR3 nucleotides: TGTGCCACCAGTGATTCCCTGGGGGGGAACGAGCAGTACTTC. Encoded protein: CATSDSLGGNEQYF.